The 6 T cell receptor beta chains reported below all come from one sample, sequenced in a study of T cells after yellow fever vaccination. TCRdb re-called the 5' RACE reads through MiXCR, storing one row per CDR3 protein. This table holds hundreds of thousands of distinct CDR3 sequences, about 8.7% found once. The specimen was PBMCs, collected on the day of the first yellow fever vaccination. These receptors were obtained from a man aged 18 to 30 who received the YFV17D yellow fever vaccine.

This sequence joins TRBV5-1 and TRBJ2-1; tentatively, D is TRBD2 (6 bases). CDR1 SGHRS and CDR2 YFSETQ come from the germline V gene. This CDR3 is 13 amino acids long. The germline V and J ends were trimmed by 4 bases and 3 bases, with 8 bases remaining between them. The CDR3 bases are TGCGCCAGCAGCACGCGGGGCTACAATGAGCAGTTCTTC. It yields the protein CASSTRGYNEQFF.

This clonotype was detected a few times. The rearrangement joins TRBV5-1 to TRBJ2-3, with D possibly TRBD2 on 5 matching bases. With 4 bases removed from V and 4 bases from J, the gap between germline ends came to 16 bases. This CDR3 has 15 amino acids. CDR1 and CDR2 (germline): SGHRS, YFSETQ. The CDR3 loop reads CASSRDPRGADTQYF. CDR3 nucleotide sequence: TGCGCCAGCAGCCGGGATCCCCGGGGAGCAGATACGCAGTATTTT.

This clonotype was detected many times. The CDR3 region has the DNA TGCAGTGCTAGTAAGGGAGTAAGAGCGCAGTATTTT. Protein product: CSASKGVRAQYF. The chain combines TRBV20-1 with TRBJ2-3, with TRBD2 as a possible D gene (5 bases). The CDR3 runs 12 residues. Germline-derived CDR1 and CDR2 are DFQATT and SNEGSKA (reference sequence). The V gene lost 3 bases and the J gene lost 10 bases, with 14 bases spanning the gap.

This clonotype was seen more than once but under ten times. The gene calls are TRBV9 and TRBJ2-5, with TRBD1 identical over 7 bases. V lost 2 bases, J lost 0 bases, and 7 bases stayed unmatched. The CDR3 extends over 16 amino acids. The germline V gene encodes CDR1 SGDLS and CDR2 YYNGEE. The CDR3 DNA reads as TGTGCCAGCAGCGTCCAGGGGGATCCGTACCAAGAGACCCAGTACTTC. The encoded protein is CASSVQGDPYQETQYF.

This clonotype came up a few times. This sequence joins TRBV5-4 and TRBJ2-6, with D uncertain. Trimming stripped 2 bases from V and 4 bases from J, with 13 bases between. The CDR3 runs 16 residues. Germline-derived CDR1 and CDR2 are SGHNT and YYREEE (reference sequence). As DNA, the CDR3 is TGTGCCAGCAGCTTCAATGTCCGGCCCGGGGCCAACGTCCTGACTTTC. Its translation: CASSFNVRPGANVLTF.

The chain links TRBV28 to TRBJ2-1; D uncertain. Germline V gene data show CDR1 as MDHEN and CDR2 as SYDVKM. The length of the CDR3 is 13 residues. The germline V and J ends were trimmed by 8 bases and 8 bases, with 16 bases remaining between them. The CDR3, as DNA: TGTGCCAGCCAACCCGCCCTGCGCCATGAGCAGTTCTTC. It codes for CASQPALRHEQFF.